These T cell receptor beta chains were read from a single sample in a study of blood T cells in healthy people across ages. TCRdb re-derived calls from the 5' RACE reads in MiXCR, one entry per CDR3 protein. The table lists fewer than 2,000,000 distinct CDR3 sequences, 30% to 35% of them singletons. Sample: blood. The receptors were sampled from a woman aged 25-40 years in good health. Each CDR3 is given with its conserved first and last residue. A D gene is named only where the DNA matches it firmly. Rows give clone size only sometimes, using once, few, many, or a class for an expanded clone.

CDR3nt: TGCGCCAGCAGTCGCATGGGACTAGCGGCCCAGGGGCAGTTCTTC
CDR3aa: CASSRMGLAAQGQFF
v_gene: TRBV27
j_gene: TRBJ2-1
abundance: NA
d_gene: TRBD2

CDR3nt: TGTGCCAGCAGTAGGGACTTTGGGGAGACCCAGTACTTC
CDR3aa: CASSRDFGETQYF
v_gene: TRBV12-3/TRBV12-4
j_gene: TRBJ2-5
abundance: NA
d_gene: NA

CDR3nt: TGTGCCAGCACCTTGGACAGGGGAGTATCTAGTGGCTACACCTTC
CDR3aa: CASTLDRGVSSGYTF
v_gene: TRBV6-1
j_gene: TRBJ1-2
abundance: many
d_gene: TRBD1

CDR3nt: TGCAGTGCTAGAGCTAGCCGGTCATCCTACGAGCAGTACTTC
CDR3aa: CSARASRSSYEQYF
v_gene: TRBV20-1
j_gene: TRBJ2-7
abundance: NA
d_gene: NA

CDR3nt: TGTGCCTGGAGTAGGCAATCCTACAATGAGCAGTTCTTC
CDR3aa: CAWSRQSYNEQFF
v_gene: TRBV30
j_gene: TRBJ2-1
abundance: NA
d_gene: NA

CDR3nt: TGCGCCAGCAGCAAAGGACGGAGCGGACTTGTCGATGAGCAGTTCTTC
CDR3aa: CASSKGRSGLVDEQFF
v_gene: TRBV5-1
j_gene: TRBJ2-1
abundance: once
d_gene: NA

CDR3nt: TGTGCCAGCAGCTTAGACAAGACAGTCGGTTTCTACGAGCAGTACTTC
CDR3aa: CASSLDKTVGFYEQYF
v_gene: TRBV7-9
j_gene: TRBJ2-7
abundance: NA
d_gene: NA

CDR3nt: TGTGCCAGCAGTGGGGAGGCCCGTTCCAGCACAGATACGCAGTATTTT
CDR3aa: CASSGEARSSTDTQYF
v_gene: TRBV2
j_gene: TRBJ2-3
abundance: NA
d_gene: NA

CDR3nt: TGCAGTGCCGGACCGGGCCAGGTAGAGAATTCACCCCTCCACTTT
CDR3aa: CSAGPGQVENSPLHF
v_gene: TRBV20-1
j_gene: TRBJ1-6
abundance: few
d_gene: NA

CDR3nt: TGTGCCAGCAGTTACTGGACAGGGGTTAACACTGAAGCTTTCTTT
CDR3aa: CASSYWTGVNTEAFF
v_gene: TRBV6-2/TRBV6-3
j_gene: TRBJ1-1
abundance: once
d_gene: TRBD1

CDR3nt: TGTGCCAGCACCCCGTCGGCGGGAGGACCGCAAGAGACCCAGTACTTC
CDR3aa: CASTPSAGGPQETQYF
v_gene: TRBV9
j_gene: TRBJ2-5
abundance: few
d_gene: TRBD2

CDR3nt: TGTGCCAGCAGTTTGTGGGGGGCGGGGGAGCAGTTCTTC
CDR3aa: CASSLWGAGEQFF
v_gene: TRBV27
j_gene: TRBJ2-1
abundance: NA
d_gene: NA

CDR3nt: TGTGCCAGCAGCCAACAGGGAATTGCTGGGGAAAAACTGTTTTTT
CDR3aa: CASSQQGIAGEKLFF
v_gene: TRBV7-9
j_gene: TRBJ1-4
abundance: NA
d_gene: NA

CDR3nt: TGTGCCAGCAGCCAAGGTCGGTCACCGAGCACAGATACGCAGTATTTT
CDR3aa: CASSQGRSPSTDTQYF
v_gene: TRBV3-1
j_gene: TRBJ2-3
abundance: NA
d_gene: NA

CDR3nt: TGTGCCAGCAGTCACCCGGAGAGCTACGAACAGTACTTC
CDR3aa: CASSHPESYEQYF
v_gene: TRBV6-2/TRBV6-3
j_gene: TRBJ2-7
abundance: once
d_gene: NA

CDR3nt: TGCAGTGCTAGGGCAGGAGCCACTAATGAGCAGTTCTTC
CDR3aa: CSARAGATNEQFF
v_gene: TRBV20-1
j_gene: TRBJ2-1
abundance: NA
d_gene: NA

CDR3nt: TGCAGTGCTAGCCCCGTGTTAGCGATACAAGAGACCCAGTACTTC
CDR3aa: CSASPVLAIQETQYF
v_gene: TRBV20-1
j_gene: TRBJ2-5
abundance: few
d_gene: NA

CDR3nt: TGTGCCAGCTCACCAATGGGGGCAGGGAATTCCTACGAGCAGTACTTC
CDR3aa: CASSPMGAGNSYEQYF
v_gene: TRBV18
j_gene: TRBJ2-7
abundance: NA
d_gene: NA

CDR3nt: TGTGCCAGTAGTTTGTCAACAGGAAATTCACCCCTCCACTTT
CDR3aa: CASSLSTGNSPLHF
v_gene: TRBV19
j_gene: TRBJ1-6
abundance: NA
d_gene: NA

CDR3nt: TGCAGCGCCTCGGGAGCGGGAGGGCCTTATGAGACCCAGTACTTC
CDR3aa: CSASGAGGPYETQYF
v_gene: TRBV29-1
j_gene: TRBJ2-5
abundance: many
d_gene: TRBD2

CDR3nt: TGCAGTGCTAGTGGGCTAGCGGGTCGCAAAAACATTCAGTACTTC
CDR3aa: CSASGLAGRKNIQYF
v_gene: TRBV20-1
j_gene: TRBJ2-4
abundance: NA
d_gene: TRBD2

CDR3nt: TGTGCCAGCATGCACGGGAATGAGCAGTTCTTC
CDR3aa: CASMHGNEQFF
v_gene: TRBV6-2/TRBV6-3
j_gene: TRBJ2-1
abundance: few
d_gene: NA

CDR3nt: TGTGCCAGCAGCAGGGGACAGGTTGGGGAAAAACTGTTTTTT
CDR3aa: CASSRGQVGEKLFF
v_gene: TRBV7-9
j_gene: TRBJ1-4
abundance: NA
d_gene: TRBD1

CDR3nt: TGTGCCAGCAGCCCCCCGGGGGTGAGGTACGAGCAGTACTTC
CDR3aa: CASSPPGVRYEQYF
v_gene: TRBV7-9
j_gene: TRBJ2-7
abundance: few
d_gene: NA

CDR3nt: TGTGCCAGCATGCGGGGGGCAGATGAAAAACTGTTTTTT
CDR3aa: CASMRGADEKLFF
v_gene: TRBV7-9
j_gene: TRBJ1-4
abundance: NA
d_gene: NA

CDR3nt: TGTGCCAGCAGTTATGAACAGGGAGGGGTAGATGCGCAGTATTTT
CDR3aa: CASSYEQGGVDAQYF
v_gene: TRBV12-3/TRBV12-4
j_gene: TRBJ2-3
abundance: NA
d_gene: NA

CDR3nt: TGCAGTGCTAGACTTCGGCGGGGGGCCGGAGATACGCAGTATTTT
CDR3aa: CSARLRRGAGDTQYF
v_gene: TRBV20-1
j_gene: TRBJ2-3
abundance: NA
d_gene: TRBD2

CDR3nt: TGTGCCAGCAGTTACTCGGGCGGTTATTCGAACACTGAAGCTTTCTTT
CDR3aa: CASSYSGGYSNTEAFF
v_gene: TRBV6-5
j_gene: TRBJ1-1
abundance: few
d_gene: NA